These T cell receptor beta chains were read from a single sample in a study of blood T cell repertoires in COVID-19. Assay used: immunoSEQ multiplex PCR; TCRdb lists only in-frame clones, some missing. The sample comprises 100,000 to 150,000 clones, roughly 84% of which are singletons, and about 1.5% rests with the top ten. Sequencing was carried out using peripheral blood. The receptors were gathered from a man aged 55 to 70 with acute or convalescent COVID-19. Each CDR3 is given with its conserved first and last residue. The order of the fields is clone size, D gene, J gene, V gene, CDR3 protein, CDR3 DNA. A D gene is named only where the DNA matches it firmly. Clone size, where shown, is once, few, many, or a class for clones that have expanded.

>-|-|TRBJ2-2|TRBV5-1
CASSLTSTGPGELFF
TGCGCCAGCAGCTTGACTAGTACGGGTCCCGGGGAGCTGTTTTTT
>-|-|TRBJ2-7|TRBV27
CASSSGAATPSSYEQYF
TGTGCCAGCAGTTCCGGAGCGGCTACCCCCAGCTCCTACGAGCAGTACTTC
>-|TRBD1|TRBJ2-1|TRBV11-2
CASSPAGGTYNEQFF
TGTGCCAGCAGCCCAGCAGGGGGAACCTACAATGAGCAGTTCTTC
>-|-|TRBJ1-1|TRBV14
CASSQVHRGTEAFF
TGTGCCAGCAGCCAAGTCCACAGAGGGACTGAAGCTTTCTTT
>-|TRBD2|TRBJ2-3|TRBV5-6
CASSPGTSGGSEYF
TGTGCCAGCAGCCCCGGGACTAGCGGGGGGTCGGAGTATTTT
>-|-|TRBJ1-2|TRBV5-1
CASSLGAGKLGYTF
TGCGCCAGCAGCTTGGGGGCCGGGAAACTTGGCTACACCTTC
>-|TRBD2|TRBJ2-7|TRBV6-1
CASSEAVTSLPYEQYF
TGTGCCAGCAGTGAAGCAGTGACTAGCTTACCCTACGAGCAGTACTTC
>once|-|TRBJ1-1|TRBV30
CAWGEGQANTEAFF
TGTGCCTGGGGGGAGGGGCAGGCGAACACTGAAGCTTTCTTT
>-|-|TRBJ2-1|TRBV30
CAGSGHNEQFF
TGTGCCGGATCAGGGCACAATGAGCAGTTCTTC
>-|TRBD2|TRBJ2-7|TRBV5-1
CASSLISTSGNYEQYF
TGCGCCAGCAGCTTGATTTCGACTAGCGGGAATTACGAGCAGTACTTC
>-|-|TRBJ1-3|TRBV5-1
CASSLVAGSGNTIYF
TGCGCCAGCAGCTTGGTTGCGGGTTCTGGAAACACCATATATTTT
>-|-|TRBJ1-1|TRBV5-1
CASSLEANTEAFF
TGCGCCAGCAGCTTGGAAGCGAACACTGAAGCTTTCTTT
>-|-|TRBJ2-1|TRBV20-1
CSAYERNEQFF
TGCAGTGCTTACGAACGGAATGAGCAGTTCTTC
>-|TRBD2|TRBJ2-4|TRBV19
CASSIDRTSDIQYF
TGTGCCAGTAGTATAGATAGGACTAGCGACATTCAGTACTTC
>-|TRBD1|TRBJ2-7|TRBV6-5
CASSRGTVVYEQYF
TGTGCCAGCAGTAGAGGGACAGTAGTCTACGAGCAGTACTTC
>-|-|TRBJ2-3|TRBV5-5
CASSLFVPGLLSTDTQYF
TGTGCCAGCAGCTTGTTTGTGCCGGGACTTCTAAGCACAGATACGCAGTATTTT
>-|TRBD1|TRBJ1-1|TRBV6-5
CASAGTANTEAFF
TGTGCCAGCGCCGGGACAGCGAACACTGAAGCTTTCTTT
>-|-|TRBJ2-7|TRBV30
CAWRGPGGGAGYEQYF
TGTGCCTGGAGAGGTCCAGGCGGCGGGGCGGGGTACGAGCAGTACTTC
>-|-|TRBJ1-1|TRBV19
CASSISGQNTEAFF
TGTGCCAGTAGTATCTCCGGACAGAACACTGAAGCTTTCTTT
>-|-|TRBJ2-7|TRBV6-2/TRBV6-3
CASSRNQGNYEQYF
TGTGCCAGCAGCAGAAACCAGGGTAACTACGAGCAGTACTTC
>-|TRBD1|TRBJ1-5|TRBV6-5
CASSRGVYSNQPQHF
TGTGCCAGCAGCAGGGGGGTATATAGCAATCAGCCCCAGCATTTT
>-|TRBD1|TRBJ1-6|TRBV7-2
CASGRGNSPLHF
TGTGCCAGCGGCAGGGGGAATTCACCCCTCCACTTT
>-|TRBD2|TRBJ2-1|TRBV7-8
CASSFNPGGFRENEQFF
TGTGCCAGCAGCTTTAACCCGGGAGGGTTCCGGGAGAATGAGCAGTTCTTC
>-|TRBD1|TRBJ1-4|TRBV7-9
CASSVDRESDEKLFF
TGTGCCAGCAGCGTAGACAGGGAGAGCGATGAAAAACTGTTTTTT
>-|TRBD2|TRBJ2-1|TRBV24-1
CATSEALGGDYNEQFF
TGTGCCACCAGTGAAGCTCTGGGGGGGGACTACAATGAGCAGTTCTTC
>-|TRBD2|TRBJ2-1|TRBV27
CASSPRTSGALYNEQFF
TGTGCCAGCAGTCCTCGGACTAGCGGGGCCCTCTACAATGAGCAGTTCTTC
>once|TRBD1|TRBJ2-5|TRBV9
CASSVDRAIETQYF
TGTGCCAGCAGCGTGGACAGGGCTATCGAGACCCAGTACTTC
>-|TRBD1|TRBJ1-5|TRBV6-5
CASRTGVNQPQHF
TGTGCCAGCCGGACAGGGGTAAATCAGCCCCAGCATTTT
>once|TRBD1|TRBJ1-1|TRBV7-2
CASNPSGAGGREAFF
TGTGCCAGCAACCCCTCCGGGGCAGGGGGGCGGGAAGCTTTCTTT
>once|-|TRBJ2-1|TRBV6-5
CASSYSSPKNEQFF
TGTGCCAGCAGTTACTCGAGCCCCAAGAATGAGCAGTTCTTC
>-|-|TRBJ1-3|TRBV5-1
CASSQGLSSGNTIYF
TGCGCCAGCAGCCAGGGACTGAGCTCTGGAAACACCATATATTTT
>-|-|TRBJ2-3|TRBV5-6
CASSLGPAGGTQYF
TGTGCCAGCAGCTTGGGACCGGCCGGGGGTACGCAGTATTTT
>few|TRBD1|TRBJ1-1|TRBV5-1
CASSRGQGNTEAFF
TGCGCCAGCAGTAGGGGACAGGGAAACACTGAAGCTTTCTTT
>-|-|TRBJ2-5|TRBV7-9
CASSSSGGTQYF
TGTGCCAGCAGCTCCTCCGGGGGGACCCAGTACTTC
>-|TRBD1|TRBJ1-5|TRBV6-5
CASTDDRGTPQHF
TGTGCCAGCACGGACGACAGGGGAACGCCCCAGCATTTT
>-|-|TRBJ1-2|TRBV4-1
CASSQGQGYGYTF
TGCGCCAGCAGCCAAGGCCAGGGCTATGGCTACACCTTC
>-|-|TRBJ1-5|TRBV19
CASSISQAPNQPQHF
TGTGCCAGTAGTATATCACAGGCTCCCAATCAGCCCCAGCATTTT
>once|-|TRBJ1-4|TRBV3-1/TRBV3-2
CASSHREGNEKLFF
TGTGCCAGCAGCCACAGGGAGGGAAATGAAAAACTGTTTTTT
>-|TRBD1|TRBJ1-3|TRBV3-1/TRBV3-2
CASSPRQGLGNTIYF
TGTGCCAGCAGCCCGCGACAGGGCTTGGGAAACACCATATATTTT
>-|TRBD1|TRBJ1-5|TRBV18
CASSPTGTGISGQPQHF
TGTGCCAGCTCACCCACCGGGACAGGGATCTCGGGTCAGCCCCAGCATTTT
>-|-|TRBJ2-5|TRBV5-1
CASSLRTGGGETQYF
TGCGCCAGCAGCCTACGGACAGGTGGGGGGGAGACCCAGTACTTC
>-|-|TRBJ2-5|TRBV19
CASSILHRGGARETQYF
TGTGCCAGTAGTATTCTTCACCGAGGGGGGGCCCGAGAGACCCAGTACTTC
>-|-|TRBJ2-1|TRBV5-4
CASSLEQVEQFF
TGTGCCAGCAGCTTGGAACAGGTCGAGCAGTTCTTC
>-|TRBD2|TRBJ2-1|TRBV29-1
CSAQGLAGALGEQFF
TGCAGCGCCCAAGGGTTGGCGGGAGCCCTTGGTGAGCAGTTCTTC
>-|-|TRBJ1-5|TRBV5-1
CASSLQGREPQHF
TGCGCCAGCAGCTTGCAGGGAAGGGAGCCCCAGCATTTT
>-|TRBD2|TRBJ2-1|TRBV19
CASSIIGGGTYNEQFF
TGTGCCAGTAGTATTATAGGCGGGGGGACCTACAATGAGCAGTTCTTC
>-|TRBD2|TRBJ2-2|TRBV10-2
CASSGTSGTGELFF
TGCGCCAGCAGTGGGACTAGCGGCACCGGGGAGCTGTTTTTT
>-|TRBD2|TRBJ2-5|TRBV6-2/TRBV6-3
CASSTGLAGELETQYF
TGTGCCAGCAGTACCGGACTAGCGGGGGAATTAGAGACCCAGTACTTC
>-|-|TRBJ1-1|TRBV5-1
CASSLVTGTSMNTEAFF
TGCGCCAGCAGCCTGGTAACAGGAACCTCCATGAACACTGAAGCTTTCTTT